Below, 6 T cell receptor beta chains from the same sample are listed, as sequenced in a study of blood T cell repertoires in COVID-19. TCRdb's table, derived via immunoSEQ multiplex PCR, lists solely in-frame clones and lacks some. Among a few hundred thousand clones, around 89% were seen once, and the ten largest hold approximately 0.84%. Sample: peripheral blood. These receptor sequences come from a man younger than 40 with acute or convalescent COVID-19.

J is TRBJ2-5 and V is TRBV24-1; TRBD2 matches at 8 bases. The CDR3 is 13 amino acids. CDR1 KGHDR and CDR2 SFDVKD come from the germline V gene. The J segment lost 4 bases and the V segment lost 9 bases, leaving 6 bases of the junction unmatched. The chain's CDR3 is CATAPGGVETQYF. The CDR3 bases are TGTGCCACCGCCCCCGGGGGGGTAGAGACCCAGTACTTC.

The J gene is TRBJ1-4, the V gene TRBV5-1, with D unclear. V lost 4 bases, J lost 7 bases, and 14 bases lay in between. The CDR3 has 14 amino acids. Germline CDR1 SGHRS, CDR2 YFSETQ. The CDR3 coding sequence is TGCGCCAGCAGCCCCTCGGGTCGGGGTGAAAAACTGTTTTTT. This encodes CASSPSGRGEKLFF. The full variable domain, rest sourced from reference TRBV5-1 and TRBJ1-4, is KAGVTQTPRYLIKTRGQQVTLSCSPISGHRSVSWYQQTPGQGLQFLFEYFSETQRNKGNFPGRFSGRQFSNSRSEMNVSTLELGDSALYLCASSPSGRGEKLFFGSGTQLSVL.

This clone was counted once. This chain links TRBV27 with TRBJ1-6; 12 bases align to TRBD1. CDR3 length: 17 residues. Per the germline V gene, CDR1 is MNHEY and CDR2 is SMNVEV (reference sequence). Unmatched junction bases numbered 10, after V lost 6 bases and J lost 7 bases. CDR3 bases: TGTGCCAGCAGCCCGGGGACAGGGGGCGCGAGAAATTCACCCCTCCACTTT. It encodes CASSPGTGGARNSPLHF.

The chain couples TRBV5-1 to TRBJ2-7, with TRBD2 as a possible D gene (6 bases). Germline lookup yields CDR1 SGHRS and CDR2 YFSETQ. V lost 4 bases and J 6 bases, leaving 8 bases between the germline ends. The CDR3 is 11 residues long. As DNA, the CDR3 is TGCGCCAGCAGCATCGGGGGCGAGCAGTACTTC. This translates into CASSIGGEQYF.

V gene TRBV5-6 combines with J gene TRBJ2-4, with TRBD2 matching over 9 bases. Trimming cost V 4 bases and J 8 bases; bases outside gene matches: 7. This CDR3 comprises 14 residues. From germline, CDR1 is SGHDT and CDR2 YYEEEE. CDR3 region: CASSPRGGQYIQYF. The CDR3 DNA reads TGTGCCAGCAGCCCGCGGGGGGGCCAATACATTCAGTACTTC. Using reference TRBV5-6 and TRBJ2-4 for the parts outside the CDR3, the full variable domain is DAGVTQSPTHLIKTRGQQVTLRCSPKSGHDTVSWYQQALGQGPQFIFQYYEEEERQRGNFPDRFSGHQFPNYSSELNVNALLLGDSALYLCASSPRGGQYIQYFGAGTRLSVL.

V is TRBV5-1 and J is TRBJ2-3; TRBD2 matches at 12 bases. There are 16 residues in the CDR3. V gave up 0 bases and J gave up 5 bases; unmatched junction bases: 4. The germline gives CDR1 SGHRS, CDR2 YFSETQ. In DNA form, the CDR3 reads TGCGCCAGCAGCTTGGTTCCTAGCGGGGGGGTAGATACGCAGTATTTT. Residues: CASSLVPSGGVDTQYF.